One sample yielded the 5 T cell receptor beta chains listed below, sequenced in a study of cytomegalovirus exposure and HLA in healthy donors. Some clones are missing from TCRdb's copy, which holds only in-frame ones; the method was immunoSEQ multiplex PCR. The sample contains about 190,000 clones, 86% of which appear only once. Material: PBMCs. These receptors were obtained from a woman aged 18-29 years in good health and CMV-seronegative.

CDR3 in amino acids: CASSVQGEAFF. CDR3 in DNA: TGTGCCAGCAGCGTACAGGGGGAAGCTTTCTTT. The genes are TRBV11-2 and TRBJ1-1, with 7 bases lining up with TRBD1. V lost 5 bases, J lost 8 bases, and 2 bases stayed unmatched. The CDR3 extends over 11 amino acids. CDR1 and CDR2 from the germline V gene are SGHAT and FQNNGV.

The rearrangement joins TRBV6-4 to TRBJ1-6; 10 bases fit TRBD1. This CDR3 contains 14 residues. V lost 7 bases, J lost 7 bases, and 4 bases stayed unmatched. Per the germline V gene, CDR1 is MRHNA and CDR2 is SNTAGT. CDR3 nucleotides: TGTGCCAGCAACGGGGACAGGGGCAATTCACCCCTCCACTTT. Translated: CASNGDRGNSPLHF.

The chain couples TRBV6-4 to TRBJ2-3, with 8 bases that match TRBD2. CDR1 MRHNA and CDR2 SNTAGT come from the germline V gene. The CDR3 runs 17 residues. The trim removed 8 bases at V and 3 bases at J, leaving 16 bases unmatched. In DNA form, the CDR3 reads TGTGCCAGCTCAACGGGACCGGGAGGGCCGGGTACAGATACGCAGTATTTT. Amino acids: CASSTGPGGPGTDTQYF.

The CDR3 sequence is CATFSTTGILWNTIYF. CDR3 DNA: TGTGCCACCTTCTCGACCACAGGGATCTTATGGAACACCATATATTTT. J is TRBJ1-3 and V is TRBV19; D possibly corresponds to TRBD1 (6 bases). Germline CDR1 reads LNHDA; CDR2 reads SQIVND (reference sequence). The ends were cut back, 10 bases at V and 7 bases at J, with 26 bases in the middle. This CDR3 spans 16 amino acids.

CDR3 region: CASSPDSFNEQFF. The CDR3 DNA sequence: TGTGCCAGCAGTCCGGACAGTTTTAATGAGCAGTTCTTC. The V call is TRBV13, the J call TRBJ2-1, with a weak D call TRBD1 (6 bases). Germline lookup yields CDR1 PRHDT and CDR2 FYEKMQ (reference sequence). This CDR3 contains 13 residues. The ends were cut back, 6 bases at V and 7 bases at J, with 13 bases in the middle.